Below, 25 T cell receptor beta chains from the same sample are listed, as sequenced in a study of blood T cell repertoires in COVID-19. Sequencing was performed with immunoSEQ multiplex PCR; in TCRdb, only in-frame clones are kept and a portion is missing. The repertoire holds about 150,000 clones, with approximately 86% as singletons. Sequencing used peripheral blood. The receptors come from a man between 60 and 75 years old with COVID-19, enrolled during active disease.

The table lists this clone with a count of one. This rearrangement joins TRBV7-9 to TRBJ1-2, with D maybe TRBD1 (6 bases). Germline V lookup: CDR1 SEHNR, CDR2 FQNEAQ (reference sequence). V was pared by 3 bases and J by 7 bases, with 6 bases between. The CDR3 loop spans 11 amino acids. For the CDR3, the DNA is TGTGCCAGCAGCTTCAGGGGTGGCTACACCTTC. As protein: CASSFRGGYTF.

The chain combines TRBV6-4 with TRBJ1-5; no firm D call. The V end was cut by 6 bases, the J end by 1 base, with 16 bases between. Germline assignment: CDR1 MRHNA and CDR2 SNTAGT. The CDR3 is 16 amino acids. CDR3 region: CASSPQFGLSNQPQHF. The CDR3 DNA reads as TGTGCCAGCAGCCCACAGTTCGGATTAAGCAATCAGCCCCAGCATTTT.

The gene calls are TRBV19 and TRBJ1-4; 7 positions agree with TRBD1. CDR1 is LNHDA, CDR2 SQIVND, per germline (reference sequence). The CDR3 contains 15 residues. V shed 6 bases and J 5 bases; nucleotides not matched to a gene: 9. In nucleotides, the CDR3 is TGTGCCAGTAGAAATGGGGGGACAGCGAATGAAAAACTGTTTTTT. This encodes CASRNGGTANEKLFF.

The sample holds one count of this clone. The chain has TRBV4-3 and TRBJ1-1, with no clear D. From germline, CDR1 is LGHNA and CDR2 YSLEER. The CDR3 extends over 15 amino acids. Trimming stripped 0 bases from V and 1 base from J, with 9 bases between. CDR3 DNA sequence: TGCGCCAGCAGCCAAGATTTCGTTAAGAACACTGAAGCTTTCTTT. Protein sequence: CASSQDFVKNTEAFF.

The V gene is TRBV9, the J gene TRBJ2-5; 16 bases are shared with TRBD2. The CDR3 is 19 amino acids. V was pared by 4 bases and J by 5 bases, with 14 bases of the junction left unmatched. Germline loops: CDR1 SGDLS, CDR2 YYNGEE. The CDR3 sequence is CASSRSGGLAGGLAETQYF. In nucleotides, the CDR3 is TGTGCCAGCAGCAGATCGGGGGGACTAGCGGGAGGGCTTGCGGAGACCCAGTACTTC. The variable domain in full, completed from reference TRBV9 and TRBJ2-5, reads DSGVTQTPKHLITATGQRVTLRCSPRSGDLSVYWYQQSLDQGLQFLIQYYNGEERAKGNILERFSAQQFPDLHSELNLSSLELGDSALYFCASSRSGGLAGGLAETQYFGPGTRLLVL.

Here the CDR3 reads CASSHPGQQRETQYF. CDR3 nucleotide sequence: TGCGCCAGCAGCCACCCGGGACAGCAAAGAGAGACCCAGTACTTC. V and J are TRBV4-1 and TRBJ2-5; 7 bases match TRBD1. This CDR3 contains 15 residues. Trimming removed 3 bases from V and 4 bases from J; junction bases left unmatched: 8. Per germline, CDR1 MGHRA and CDR2 YSYEKL.

The chain couples TRBV18 to TRBJ2-3, with D possibly being TRBD1 (8 bases). Trimming left V 2 bases short and J 1 base short, with 16 bases between. The CDR3 is made up of 17 amino acids. The germline V gene encodes CDR1 KGHSH and CDR2 LQKENI. The CDR3 sequence is CASSPGGGQDRTDTQYF. In nucleotides, the CDR3 is TGTGCCAGCTCACCAGGGGGGGGACAGGACCGCACAGATACGCAGTATTTT.

The gene calls are TRBV7-9 and TRBJ1-2; D uncertain. Germline-derived CDR1 and CDR2 are SEHNR and FQNEAQ (reference sequence). The germline V and J ends were trimmed by 0 bases and 9 bases, with 8 bases remaining between them. The CDR3 extends over 12 amino acids. The DNA of the CDR3 is TGTGCCAGCAGCTTAGCTGCAGAAAGCTACACCTTC. Amino acid sequence: CASSLAAESYTF.

The chain couples TRBV19 to TRBJ2-3; TRBD2 agrees at 8 bases. The CDR3 has 15 amino acids. V dropped 1 base and J dropped 6; count of bases not matched to a gene: 6. Germline V gene lookup returns CDR1 LNHDA and CDR2 SQIVND (reference sequence). CDR3 nucleotide sequence: TGTGCCAGTAGTATAGCGGGAGGGCCCTCCGATACGCAGTATTTT. It translates to CASSIAGGPSDTQYF.

This rearrangement joins TRBV7-2 to TRBJ2-3, with TRBD2 as a possible D gene (6 bases). The CDR3 contains 15 residues. Germline lookup yields CDR1 SGHTA and CDR2 FQGNSA. The germline V and J ends were trimmed by 5 bases and 1 base, with 13 bases remaining between them. The CDR3: CASSPGVRGTDTQYF. DNA for the CDR3: TGTGCCAGCAGCCCGGGGGTCCGGGGCACAGATACGCAGTATTTT.

This chain connects TRBV10-1 to TRBJ1-1; TRBD1 is a possible D gene (6 bases). The V gene lost 0 bases and the J gene lost 5 bases, with 10 bases spanning the gap. The CDR3 is 14 residues long. The germline gives CDR1 WNHNN, CDR2 SYGVQD (reference sequence). The CDR3 DNA follows: TGCGCCAGCAGTGAGTCACCGGGACAAACTGAAGCTTTCTTT. As protein: CASSESPGQTEAFF.

V gene TRBV5-6 combines with J gene TRBJ1-5, with 7 bases fitting TRBD1. The CDR3 is 16 amino acids. Germline V gene lookup returns CDR1 SGHDT and CDR2 YYEEEE. The junction had 9 bases not matched to a gene; V was cut back by 0 bases and J by 6 bases. The DNA for the CDR3 is TGTGCCAGCAGCTTGGATGGCAGGGGGAAGGGTCAGCCCCAGCATTTT. Translation: CASSLDGRGKGQPQHF. Looking up the rest from reference TRBV5-6 and TRBJ1-5 gives the full variable domain: DAGVTQSPTHLIKTRGQQVTLRCSPKSGHDTVSWYQQALGQGPQFIFQYYEEEERQRGNFPDRFSGHQFPNYSSELNVNALLLGDSALYLCASSLDGRGKGQPQHFGDGTRLSIL.

This clone was seen once. The rearrangement joins TRBV5-1 to TRBJ2-1, with TRBD2 as a possible D gene (6 bases). The ends were cut back, 4 bases at V and 10 bases at J, with 15 bases in the middle. The CDR3 loop spans 13 amino acids. Germline lookup yields CDR1 SGHRS and CDR2 YFSETQ. CDR3 in amino acids: CASSGDSLQEQFF. The CDR3 coding sequence is TGCGCCAGCAGCGGGGACTCGCTCCAAGAGCAGTTCTTC.

This rearrangement joins TRBV11-2 to TRBJ1-4; tentative D call: TRBD1 (5 bases). This CDR3 has 13 amino acids. Germline-derived CDR1 and CDR2 are SGHAT and FQNNGV. The V end was cut by 8 bases, the J end by 4 bases, with 11 bases between. The CDR3 DNA is TGTGCCAGCGCTGGACAACTTAATGAAAAACTGTTTTTT. It is translated as CASAGQLNEKLFF.

This sequence joins TRBV19 and TRBJ2-1; 7 positions match TRBD1. Germline assignment: CDR1 LNHDA and CDR2 SQIVND (reference sequence). There are 14 residues in the CDR3. The J segment lost 6 bases and the V segment lost 5 bases, leaving 7 bases of the junction unmatched. CDR3 sequence: CASSLTGVGNEQFF. The CDR3 DNA is TGTGCCAGTAGTCTAACAGGGGTTGGCAATGAGCAGTTCTTC.

This clone has more than one count but fewer than ten. The gene calls are TRBV7-3 and TRBJ1-6; D gene uncertain. This CDR3 is built from 15 residues. Germline V gives CDR1 SGHTA, CDR2 FQGTGA. V was pared by 2 bases and J by 9 bases, with 14 bases between. The chain's CDR3 is CASSLVAGKGSPLHF. The DNA of the CDR3 is TGTGCCAGCAGCTTAGTTGCGGGGAAAGGTTCACCCCTCCACTTT.

This chain uses TRBV27 with TRBJ1-6; tentative D call: TRBD1 (5 bases). Per the germline V gene, CDR1 is MNHEY and CDR2 is SMNVEV (reference sequence). The CDR3 sequence is 15 residues long. The V gene lost 6 bases and the J gene lost 4 bases, with 13 bases spanning the gap. For the CDR3, the DNA is TGTGCCAGCAGCAGTCAGGGCACTTATAATTCACCCCTCCACTTT. Its translation: CASSSQGTYNSPLHF.

A note on this clone: An end of the junction differs from the germline gene, which may be a read error. The J gene is TRBJ1-1, the V gene TRBV20-1; D call uncertain. The CDR3 consists of 11 residues. The germline gives CDR1 DFQATT, CDR2 SNEGSKA (reference sequence). CDR3 DNA sequence: TGCAGTGCTAGACAGAACAATGAAGCTTTCTTT. Translating it yields CSARQNNEAFF.

The chain employs TRBV6-6 and TRBJ1-5; no definite D call. CDR1 and CDR2 from the germline V gene are MNHNY and SVGAGI (reference sequence). The CDR3 is 13 amino acids. Trimming took off 5 bases at V and 9 bases at J, with 14 bases between the two ends. The CDR3 here is CASSTPSPGPQHF. CDR3 sequence (DNA): TGTGCCAGCAGTACCCCCTCCCCCGGGCCCCAGCATTTT.

For the CDR3, the DNA is TGTGCCAGCAGCGTCGAAGGGGCCCCCTACAATGAGCAGTTCTTC. The encoded protein is CASSVEGAPYNEQFF. The rearrangement uses TRBV7-3 and TRBJ2-1; D may be TRBD1 (5 bases). The germline CDR1 and CDR2 sequences are SGHTA and FQGTGA. The CDR3 is 15 amino acids. V gave up 5 bases and J gave up 2 bases, with 13 bases separating them.

In this sample, this clone turned up once. The chain combines TRBV18 with TRBJ1-1; 9 positions match TRBD1. V lost 5 bases, J lost 3 bases, and 10 bases stayed unmatched. The CDR3 consists of 16 residues. The germline V gene has CDR1 KGHSH and CDR2 LQKENI. The CDR3 DNA follows: TGTGCCAGCTCAGCACAGGGGGCGGCTTGGGACACTGAAGCTTTCTTT. Translated: CASSAQGAAWDTEAFF.

This clone occurred once. This chain links TRBV19 with TRBJ1-1; 8 nucleotides agree with TRBD1. The ends lost 6 bases at V and 1 base at J; junction bases unmatched: 4. This CDR3 has 14 residues. The germline CDR1 and CDR2 sequences are LNHDA and SQIVND (reference sequence). DNA of the CDR3: TGTGCCAGTAGACCCGGGACAGGGAACACTGAAGCTTTCTTT. It is translated as CASRPGTGNTEAFF.

The chain couples TRBV28 to TRBJ1-5; a weak D match, TRBD1 (6 bases). Per germline, CDR1 MDHEN and CDR2 SYDVKM. The CDR3 contains 15 residues. Trimming shortened V by 6 bases and J by 11 bases, and 23 bases separated the two germline ends. The CDR3 reads CASRPSGGAIRAQHF. CDR3 sequence (DNA): TGTGCCAGCAGGCCTTCGGGGGGGGCTATTAGGGCCCAGCATTTT.

V is TRBV12-3 or TRBV12-4 and J is TRBJ1-5, with TRBD1 identical over 7 bases. The CDR3 sequence is 12 residues long. The V and J ends lost 8 bases and 3 bases, in that order; junction bases with no gene match: 1. The CDR3 spells CASGTDNQPQHF. CDR3 nucleotide sequence: TGTGCCAGCGGGACAGACAATCAGCCCCAGCATTTT.

The chain is built from TRBV12-5 and TRBJ1-1; tentative D call: TRBD1 (5 bases). The germline V gene encodes CDR1 LGHNT and CDR2 FRNRAP. Trimming shortened V by 0 bases and J by 6 bases, and 5 bases separated the two germline ends. The CDR3 has 12 amino acids. CDR3 DNA: TGTGCTAGTGGTTTGGTAGGGGCTGAAGCTTTCTTT. Protein sequence: CASGLVGAEAFF. The variable domain in full, completed from reference TRBV12-5 and TRBJ1-1, reads DARVTQTPRHKVTEMGQEVTMRCQPILGHNTVFWYRQTMMQGLELLAYFRNRAPLDDSGMPKDRFSAEMPDATLATLKIQPSEPRDSAVYFCASGLVGAEAFFGQGTRLTVV.